The clone carrying this T cell receptor (beta chain) was observed at least ten times. These data belong to a study of neurological immune-mediated disorders. V lost 4 bases, J lost 3 bases, and 8 bases lay in between. The CDR3 totals 13 residues. The germline V gene encodes CDR1 SGHRS and CDR2 YFSETQ. TCRdb fed the 5' RACE reads into MiXCR, producing one record per CDR3 protein. This sample has 45,000 to 65,000 distinct CDR3 sequences, with less than 5% found just once. The sequence was obtained from a man between 50 and 59 years old with multiple sclerosis. Sequenced input: PBMCs. The rearrangement uses TRBV5-1 and TRBJ2-4; D uncertain. CDR3 DNA sequence: TGCGCCAGCAGCCCCTGGGACAAAAACATTCAGTACTTC. This codes for CASSPWDKNIQYF. Looking up the rest from reference TRBV5-1 and TRBJ2-4 gives the full variable domain: KAGVTQTPRYLIKTRGQQVTLSCSPISGHRSVSWYQQTPGQGLQFLFEYFSETQRNKGNFPGRFSGRQFSNSRSEMNVSTLELGDSALYLCASSPWDKNIQYFGAGTRLSVL.